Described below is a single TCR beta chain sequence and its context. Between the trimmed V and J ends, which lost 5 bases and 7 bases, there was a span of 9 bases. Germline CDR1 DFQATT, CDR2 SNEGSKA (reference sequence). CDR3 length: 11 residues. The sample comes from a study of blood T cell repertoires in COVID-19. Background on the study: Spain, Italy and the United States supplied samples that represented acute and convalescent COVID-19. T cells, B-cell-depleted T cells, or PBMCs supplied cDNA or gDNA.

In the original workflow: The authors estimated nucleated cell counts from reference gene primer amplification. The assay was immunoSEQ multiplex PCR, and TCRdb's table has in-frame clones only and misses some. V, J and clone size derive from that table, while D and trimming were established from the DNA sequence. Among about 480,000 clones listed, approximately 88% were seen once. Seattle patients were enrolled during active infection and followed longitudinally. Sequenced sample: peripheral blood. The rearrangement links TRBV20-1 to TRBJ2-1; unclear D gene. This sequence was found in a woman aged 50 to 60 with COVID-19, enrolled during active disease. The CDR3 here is CSALQWNEQFF. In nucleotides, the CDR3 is TGCAGTGCTTTACAGTGGAATGAGCAGTTCTTC.